This is a list of T cell receptor beta chains from one sample in a study of blood T cells in healthy people across ages. TCRdb reanalysed the 5' RACE reads using MiXCR and keeps one entry per CDR3 protein. Of hundreds of thousands of distinct CDR3 sequences listed, roughly three fifths were seen once; the top ten hold around 25%. Sequencing used blood. These receptors were obtained from a middle-aged man in good health. CDR3s include the opening cysteine and the closing phenylalanine or tryptophan. A D gene is named only where the DNA matches it firmly. Size values are once, few and many counts, or a class for expanded clones, and some rows have none.

d_gene,j_gene,abundance,v_gene,CDR3aa,CDR3nt
.,TRBJ1-2,.,TRBV6-2/TRBV6-3,CASAQRGQPTYGYTF,TGTGCCAGCGCCCAACGGGGGCAGCCTACTTATGGCTACACCTTC
TRBD1,TRBJ1-1,.,TRBV9,CASSVTEQGAFF,TGTGCCAGCAGCGTAACTGAACAGGGGGCTTTCTTT
TRBD1,TRBJ2-7,.,TRBV20-1,CSATSTGVYEQYF,TGCAGTGCCACATCAACAGGGGTCTACGAGCAGTACTTC
.,TRBJ2-1,.,TRBV29-1,CSVDGKAYNEQFF,TGCAGCGTTGACGGCAAGGCCTACAATGAGCAGTTCTTC
TRBD1,TRBJ1-1,.,TRBV5-1,CASSRTGGYTEAFF,TGCGCCAGCAGCCGGACAGGGGGCTACACTGAAGCTTTCTTT
TRBD1,TRBJ1-4,.,TRBV27,CASKPGQGNEKLFF,TGTGCCAGCAAACCGGGACAGGGGAATGAAAAACTGTTTTTT
TRBD1,TRBJ2-7,.,TRBV20-1,CSARRDAPGQGFHEQYF,TGCAGTGCTAGACGAGACGCCCCGGGACAGGGTTTCCACGAGCAGTACTTC
TRBD2,TRBJ2-7,few,TRBV20-1,CSASAVGLAIYEQYF,TGCAGTGCTAGTGCAGTCGGACTAGCCATTTACGAGCAGTACTTC
.,TRBJ2-1,few,TRBV28,CASKSLRGPLAEQFF,TGTGCCAGCAAATCACTCCGTGGCCCCCTAGCTGAGCAGTTCTTC
TRBD2,TRBJ2-1,once,TRBV9,CASSVVERGPNEQFF,TGTGCCAGCAGCGTAGTTGAGCGGGGGCCCAATGAGCAGTTCTTC
.,TRBJ2-7,.,TRBV20-1,CSARTHGYEQYF,TGCAGTGCTAGGACCCATGGCTACGAGCAGTACTTC
TRBD2,TRBJ2-3,.,TRBV7-9,CASSLGASGRPSTDTQYF,TGTGCCAGCAGCTTAGGGGCTAGCGGGAGGCCTAGCACAGATACGCAGTATTTT
TRBD2,TRBJ2-7,.,TRBV7-2,CASSPESREDEQYF,TGTGCCAGCAGCCCGGAGTCGCGGGAGGACGAGCAGTACTTC
.,TRBJ1-2,few,TRBV28,CASSFSRTSAMGGYTF,TGTGCCAGCAGTTTTTCCCGGACCTCGGCTATGGGGGGCTACACCTTC
TRBD2,TRBJ2-7,.,TRBV10-3,CAISESGTSGGNYEQYF,TGTGCCATCAGTGAGTCTGGGACTAGCGGGGGGAACTACGAGCAGTACTTC
.,TRBJ2-3,.,TRBV27,CASRQTADTQYF,TGTGCCAGCAGGCAAACAGCAGATACGCAGTATTTT
.,TRBJ1-4,many,TRBV7-2,CASSPKAWEKLFF,TGTGCCAGCAGCCCTAAGGCCTGGGAAAAACTGTTTTTT
.,TRBJ2-7,.,TRBV20-1,CSARWSERPYEQYF,TGCAGTGCTAGATGGTCGGAAAGGCCCTACGAGCAGTACTTC
.,TRBJ2-4,few,TRBV6-2/TRBV6-3,CASSPQRADEYKQYF,TGTGCCAGCAGTCCACAGCGAGCGGACGAATACAAGCAGTACTTC
.,TRBJ1-1,once,TRBV20-1,CSAIQWTVNTEAFF,TGCAGTGCTATTCAATGGACAGTGAACACTGAAGCTTTCTTT